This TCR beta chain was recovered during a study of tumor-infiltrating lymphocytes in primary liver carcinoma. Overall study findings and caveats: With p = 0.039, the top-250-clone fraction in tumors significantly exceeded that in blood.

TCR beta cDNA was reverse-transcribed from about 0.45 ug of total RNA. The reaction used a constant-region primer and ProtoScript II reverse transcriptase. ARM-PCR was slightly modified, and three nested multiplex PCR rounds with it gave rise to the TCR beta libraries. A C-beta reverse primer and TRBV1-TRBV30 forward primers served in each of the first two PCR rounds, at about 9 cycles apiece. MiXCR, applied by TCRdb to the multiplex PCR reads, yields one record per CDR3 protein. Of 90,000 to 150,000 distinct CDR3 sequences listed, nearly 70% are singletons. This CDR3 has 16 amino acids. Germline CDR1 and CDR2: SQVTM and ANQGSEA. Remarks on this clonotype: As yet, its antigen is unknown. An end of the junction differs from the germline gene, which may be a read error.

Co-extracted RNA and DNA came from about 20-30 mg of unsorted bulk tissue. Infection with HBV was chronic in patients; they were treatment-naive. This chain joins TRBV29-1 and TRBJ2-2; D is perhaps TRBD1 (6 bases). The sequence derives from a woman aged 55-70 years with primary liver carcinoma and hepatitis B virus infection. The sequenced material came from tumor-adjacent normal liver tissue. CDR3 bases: TGCAGCGCAGAACTAACGGGACATGCGAACACCGGGGAGTTGTTTTTT. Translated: CSAELTGHANTGELFF.